This is a list of T cell receptor beta chains from one sample in a study of shared clonotypes between healthy human individuals. Produced via immunoSEQ multiplex PCR; TCRdb's table is partial and in-frame only. The sample includes 800,000 to 1,200,000 clones, 70% to 80% of them seen just once. The sequenced material came from memory CD4+ T cells from PBMCs. These receptors originate from a young man in good health. Some clones in this sample may be carry-over from other donors' samples. The CDR3 runs from the conserved cysteine through the conserved F or W. The order of the fields is CDR3 DNA, CDR3 protein, V gene, J gene, clone size, D gene. The D gene is left open where the match is weak. Size tells how often a clone was seen (once, few, many) or the class of an expanded clone, and some rows leave it out.

TGTGCCAGCAGCGTTACAGGGGTAGGACCGTCCTACGAGCAGTACTTC,CASSVTGVGPSYEQYF,TRBV9,TRBJ2-7,.,TRBD1
TGTGCCAGCAGGCACCATGGCGGCCTGGCGGATGGCTACACCTTC,CASRHHGGLADGYTF,TRBV27,TRBJ1-2,.,.
TGTGCTAGCAAAGGGGGGGAAGGCTATGGCTACACCTTC,CASKGGEGYGYTF,TRBV12-5,TRBJ1-2,once,.
TGCGCCAGCAGCCTGCGACTAGCGGGAGGGGGGTACCAAGAGACCCAGTACTTC,CASSLRLAGGGYQETQYF,TRBV4-3,TRBJ2-5,once,TRBD2
TGTGCCAGCAGCGAGGACGGTCGCTCTGGAAACACCATATATTTT,CASSEDGRSGNTIYF,TRBV7-2,TRBJ1-3,.,.
TGTGCCAGCAGCCTCGGGACAGGGAAGAGAGAACTGTTTTTT,CASSLGTGKRELFF,TRBV4-2,TRBJ1-4,.,TRBD1
TGCGCCAGCAGTGCCTCCTACAGGGGTGCAGCTAGCGGACTTTCCAAAAACATTCAGTACTTC,CASSASYRGAASGLSKNIQYF,TRBV10-2,TRBJ2-4,.,.
TGCGCCAGCAGCCAAGATAAACTCAGACAAGAGACCCAGTACTTC,CASSQDKLRQETQYF,TRBV4-1,TRBJ2-5,.,.
TGCGCCAGCCGTGAGAAGAACACCGGGGAGCTGTTTTTT,CASREKNTGELFF,TRBV10-2,TRBJ2-2,few,.
TGTGCCAGCAGCCCACAGGGGGAACACACAGATACGCAGTATTTT,CASSPQGEHTDTQYF,TRBV7-9,TRBJ2-3,.,TRBD1
TGCGCCAGCAGCCAATGGCGACAGGGTACAGATACGCAGTATTTT,CASSQWRQGTDTQYF,TRBV4-1,TRBJ2-3,.,TRBD1
TGTGCCAGCACAGCGGGAAGGTCTTACAATGAGCAGTTCTTC,CASTAGRSYNEQFF,TRBV2,TRBJ2-1,.,TRBD2
TGTGCCAGCAGTTACGAGGTGGGCCGTTTGGAGACCCAGTACTTC,CASSYEVGRLETQYF,TRBV6-5,TRBJ2-5,.,.
TGTGCCAGCAGCCTCCCACAGGGGGGCTACACCTTC,CASSLPQGGYTF,TRBV7-9,TRBJ1-2,few,TRBD1
TGTGCCAGCGGCCAAGTTATACAGGGGAACACTGAAGCTTTCTTT,CASGQVIQGNTEAFF,TRBV4-2,TRBJ1-1,.,.
TGTGCCAGCAGCTGGGTCGGCCGGGGGAACTATGGCTACACCTTC,CASSWVGRGNYGYTF,TRBV7-9,TRBJ1-2,once,.
TGTGCCAGCAGCTTAGCGTCAGGGCAGACCTTCTCGAGGAGCTACACCTTC,CASSLASGQTFSRSYTF,TRBV7-8,TRBJ1-2,.,.
TGTGCCAGCAGCGTAGTTGGGTACACCGGGGAGCTGTTTTTT,CASSVVGYTGELFF,TRBV9,TRBJ2-2,many,.
TGTGCCAGCAGCTTAGGGGGGTACCGGGGTACAGATACGCAGTATTTT,CASSLGGYRGTDTQYF,TRBV13,TRBJ2-3,.,.
TGTGCCAGCAGCCCTGGACAGCCGGGAGAGACCCAGTACTTC,CASSPGQPGETQYF,TRBV7-2,TRBJ2-5,once,.
TGTGCCAGCAGCGATCCCGGGACAGGGAATGAAAAACTGTTTTTT,CASSDPGTGNEKLFF,TRBV28,TRBJ1-4,.,TRBD1
TGTGCCAGCAGTTTGGTAGCGGGCTCCGGGGAGCTGTTTTTT,CASSLVAGSGELFF,TRBV28,TRBJ2-2,.,TRBD2
TGTGCCAGCAGCCCCACATCCAGGGATCAGCCCCAGCATTTT,CASSPTSRDQPQHF,TRBV9,TRBJ1-5,.,.
TGCGCCAGCAGCTTGGGACAGGAGAGTGGCTACACCTTC,CASSLGQESGYTF,TRBV5-1,TRBJ1-2,.,.
TGTGCCAGCAGCTGGAGGCGGCCGGGCACGGAGACCCAGTACTTC,CASSWRRPGTETQYF,TRBV7-2,TRBJ2-5,.,.
TGTGCCAGTGGCTGGGGCGACAGAATTTACAATGAGCAGTTCTTC,CASGWGDRIYNEQFF,TRBV19,TRBJ2-1,.,.
TGTGCCAGCAGCTCCACTCGGACTAGCGGGAGTAGGTACGAGCAGTACTTC,CASSSTRTSGSRYEQYF,TRBV7-8,TRBJ2-7,.,TRBD2
TGTGCCAGCAAATTGGGACAGGAAGCTTTCTTT,CASKLGQEAFF,TRBV28,TRBJ1-1,few,TRBD1
TGCGCCAGCAGTGCGGCGCGGGCCTCTGGGGCCAACGTCCTGACTTTC,CASSAARASGANVLTF,TRBV10-2,TRBJ2-6,.,.